This T cell receptor beta chain originates from a study of blood T cell repertoires in COVID-19 (dated by TCRdb to the early 2020s). Background on the whole study: Samples from collaborators originated in the United States, Italy and Spain and spanned both the acute and convalescent phases of COVID-19. The dataset comprised deeply sampled blood TCRbeta repertoires from subjects exposed to, actively infected with, or recovered from COVID-19. The samples were drawn from two sources: the first 160 participants of the ongoing ImmuneRACE study, and about 1,300 subjects contributed by 6 global collaborators. Where HLA class I and class II types were available, the types were taken from metadata supplied by the sample provider, not from assay-based typing. The repertoires were made available in a free public database intended to serve as a resource for research on the immune response to SARS-CoV-2. A de-identified subject ID, COVID-19 status, age in years and sex were almost always included in the sample metadata. The prospective study material was composed of cDNA or gDNA derived from T cells, B-cell-depleted T cells, or PBMCs. Study-wide conclusions, independent of this receptor: How much clinical and demographic metadata was included differed by source and by participant, and the metadata was provided uncurated.

TCRbeta CDR3 regions were amplified from genomic DNA using the immunoSEQ Assay, a bias-controlled multiplex PCR. The authors processed their data as follows. The number of nucleated cells in each sample was estimated by amplification of reference gene primers within the assay. To quantify the absolute abundance of each unique TCRbeta CDR3 rearrangement, sequence reads were collapsed and filtered. For each sample, productive Simpson clonality was calculated as the square root of Simpson's diversity index across productive rearrangements. The clones in this table, taken by TCRdb from immuneACCESS, are in-frame only. Not every clone is retained; where verified, under half of the shortfall comes from an unresolved V gene, and the cause of the rest is unknown. The DNA gave D and trimming, while V, J and clone size come from that table. The sample has over 200,000 clones on record, roughly 80% of them singletons. The top ten clones comprise 7.9% of the sample.

From cysteine to phenylalanine, the CDR3 is 14 amino acids long. Only the CDR3 DNA is retained, 42 bases long and in frame from the first base. V is cut by 5 bases and J by 2 bases, and the space between the germline ends is 10 bases. CDR1 and CDR2 are drawn from the germline V gene: MDHEN, SYDVKM. This clone was recorded a few times. Its antigen is still unknown. Base qualities are not at hand, and no much larger clone is one base apart. The collaborating institutions used their own protocols to collect whole blood in K2EDTA tubes. For TCRbeta analysis, collaborators shipped samples as frozen whole blood, isolated PBMCs, or DNA extracted from either of those sample types.

Recombination joined TRBV28 with TRBJ1-3; the D segment could be TRBD1, given 6 matching bases. The TCR sequence derives from a woman aged 80 or over with acute or convalescent COVID-19. Sequenced sample: peripheral blood. CDR3 reads: CASSVQGTGNTIYF. The nucleotide sequence reads as follows: TGTGCCAGCAGTGTCCAGGGGACTGGAAACACCATATATTTT.